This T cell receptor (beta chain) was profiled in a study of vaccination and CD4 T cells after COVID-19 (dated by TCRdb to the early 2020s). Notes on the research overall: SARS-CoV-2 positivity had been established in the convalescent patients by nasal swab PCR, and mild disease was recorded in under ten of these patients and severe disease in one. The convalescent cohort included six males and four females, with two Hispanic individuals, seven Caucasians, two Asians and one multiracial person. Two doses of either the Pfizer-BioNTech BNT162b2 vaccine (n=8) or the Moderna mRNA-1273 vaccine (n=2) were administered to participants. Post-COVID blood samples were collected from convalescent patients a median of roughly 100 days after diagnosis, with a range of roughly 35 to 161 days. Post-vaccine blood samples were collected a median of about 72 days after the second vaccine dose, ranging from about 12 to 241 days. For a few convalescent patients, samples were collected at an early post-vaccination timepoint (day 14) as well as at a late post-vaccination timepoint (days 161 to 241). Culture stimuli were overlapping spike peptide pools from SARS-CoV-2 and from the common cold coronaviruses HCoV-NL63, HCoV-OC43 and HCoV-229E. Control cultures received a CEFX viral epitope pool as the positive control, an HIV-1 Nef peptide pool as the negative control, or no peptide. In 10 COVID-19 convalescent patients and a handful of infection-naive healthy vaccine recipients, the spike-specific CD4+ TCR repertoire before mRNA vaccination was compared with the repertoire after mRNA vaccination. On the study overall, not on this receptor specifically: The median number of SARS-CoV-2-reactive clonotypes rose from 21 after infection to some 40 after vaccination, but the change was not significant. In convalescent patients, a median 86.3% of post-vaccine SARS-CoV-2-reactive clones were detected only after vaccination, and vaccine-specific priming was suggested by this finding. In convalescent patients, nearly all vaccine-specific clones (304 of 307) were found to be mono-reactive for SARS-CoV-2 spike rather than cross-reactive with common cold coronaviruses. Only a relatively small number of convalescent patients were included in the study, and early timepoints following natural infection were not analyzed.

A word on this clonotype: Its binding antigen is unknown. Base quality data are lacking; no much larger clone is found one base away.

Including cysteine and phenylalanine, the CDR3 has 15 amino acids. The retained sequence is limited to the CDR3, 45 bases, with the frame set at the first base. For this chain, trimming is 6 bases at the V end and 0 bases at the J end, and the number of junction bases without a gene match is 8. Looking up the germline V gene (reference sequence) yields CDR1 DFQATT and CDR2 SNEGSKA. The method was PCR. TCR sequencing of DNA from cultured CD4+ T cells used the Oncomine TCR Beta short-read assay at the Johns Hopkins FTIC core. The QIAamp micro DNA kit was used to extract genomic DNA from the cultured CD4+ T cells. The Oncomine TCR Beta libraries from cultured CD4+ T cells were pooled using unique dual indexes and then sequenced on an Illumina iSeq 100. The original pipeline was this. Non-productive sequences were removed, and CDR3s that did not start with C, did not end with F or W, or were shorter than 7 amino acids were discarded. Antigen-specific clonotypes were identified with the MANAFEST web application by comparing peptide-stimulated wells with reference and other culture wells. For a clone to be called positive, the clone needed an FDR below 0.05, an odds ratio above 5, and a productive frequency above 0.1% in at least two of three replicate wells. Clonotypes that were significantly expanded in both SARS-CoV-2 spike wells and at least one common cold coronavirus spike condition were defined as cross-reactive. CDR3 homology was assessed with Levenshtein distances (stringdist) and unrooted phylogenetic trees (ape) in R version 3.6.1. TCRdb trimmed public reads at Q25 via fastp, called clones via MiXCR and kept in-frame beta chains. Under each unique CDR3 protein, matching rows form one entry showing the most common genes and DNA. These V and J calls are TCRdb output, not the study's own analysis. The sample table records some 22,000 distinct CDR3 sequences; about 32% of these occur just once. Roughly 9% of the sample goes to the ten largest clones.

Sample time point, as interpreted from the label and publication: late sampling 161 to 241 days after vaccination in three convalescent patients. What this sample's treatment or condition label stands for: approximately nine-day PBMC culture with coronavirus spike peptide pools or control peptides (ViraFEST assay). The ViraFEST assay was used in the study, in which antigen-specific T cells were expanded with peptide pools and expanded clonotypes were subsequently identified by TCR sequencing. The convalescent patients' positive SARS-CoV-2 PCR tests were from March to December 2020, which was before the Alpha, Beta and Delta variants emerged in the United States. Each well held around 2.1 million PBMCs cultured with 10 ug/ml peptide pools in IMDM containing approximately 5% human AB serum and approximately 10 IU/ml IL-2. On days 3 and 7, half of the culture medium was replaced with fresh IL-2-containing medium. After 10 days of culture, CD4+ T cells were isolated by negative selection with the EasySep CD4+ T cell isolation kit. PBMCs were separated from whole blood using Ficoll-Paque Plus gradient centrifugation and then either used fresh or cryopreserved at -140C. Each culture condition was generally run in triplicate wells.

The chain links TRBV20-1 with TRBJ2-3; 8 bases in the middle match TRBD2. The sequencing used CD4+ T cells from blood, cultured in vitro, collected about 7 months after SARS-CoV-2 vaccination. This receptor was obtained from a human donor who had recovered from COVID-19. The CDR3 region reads CSAQTLADSTDTQYF. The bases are TGCAGTGCCCAAACACTAGCGGATAGCACAGATACGCAGTATTTT.